This TCR beta chain was observed in a study of blood T cell repertoires in COVID-19 (dated by TCRdb to the early 2020s). Study-level background: Samples covering the acute and convalescent phases of COVID-19 were provided by collaborators in the United States, Italy and Spain. Sample metadata almost always included a de-identified subject ID, COVID-19 status, age in years and sex. The prospective study material was composed of cDNA or gDNA derived from T cells, B-cell-depleted T cells, or PBMCs. Where available, HLA class I and class II types were taken from metadata supplied by the sample provider and were not determined by assay-based typing. Deeply sampled blood TCRbeta repertoires from subjects exposed to, actively infected with, or recovered from COVID-19 were included in the dataset. Samples came from the ongoing ImmuneRACE study (first 160 participants) plus 1,254 subjects from 6 global collaborators. A freely available public database, intended as a resource for researchers studying the immune response to SARS-CoV-2, is where the repertoires were released. The investigation overall reported the following: The amount of clinical and demographic metadata varied by source and participant and was provided uncurated.

A note on this clone: Which antigen it targets is not known. No base quality information exists; no much larger clone differs at one position.

TCRbeta CDR3 regions were amplified from genomic DNA using the immunoSEQ Assay, a bias-controlled multiplex PCR. For the original study's pipeline: The number of nucleated cells in each sample was estimated from the amplification of reference gene primers within the assay. To quantify the absolute abundance of each unique TCRbeta CDR3 rearrangement, sequence reads were collapsed and filtered. For each sample, productive Simpson clonality was calculated by taking the square root of Simpson's diversity index across productive rearrangements. TCRdb stores this immuneACCESS table with in-frame sequences only. Part of the clones is absent; in the studies checked, under half of the shortfall reflects unresolved V genes, and no reason is known for the rest. V and J calls and clone size follow that table, whereas D and trimming were derived from the DNA. Counted in this sample were 200,000 to 300,000 clones; around 87% of them appeared once. The leading ten clones occupy about 3.3% of the sample.

Participants in the prospective study were enrolled through a virtual design, were aged roughly 18 to 100 years, and lived in about two dozen United States geographic areas. In the prospective study, participants were assigned to cohorts based on the clinical history participants reported in a screening survey and a study questionnaire. In the prospective study, whole blood, serum and a nasopharyngeal or oropharyngeal swab were collected from each participant by mobile phlebotomists. Participants in the prospective study had the option to provide additional blood draws and questionnaires over an approximately 2-month period. Before DNA extraction, blood samples from the prospective study were shipped at room temperature or frozen. In the germline V gene, CDR1 corresponds to SGHVS and CDR2 to FQNEAQ. V is shortened by 5 bases, J by 2 bases, and the region joining them spans 4 bases. The CDR3 covers 11 residues, taking in both the cysteine and the phenylalanine. The CDR3 DNA has 33 bases and is translated from base 1.

The clonotype comes from a woman between 40 and 50 years old with acute COVID-19. The sequencing sample was made of PBMCs or T cells enriched from blood (not recorded which). The chain was built from TRBV7-8 and TRBJ2-7; no D segment can be confidently identified. The CDR3 region has the sequence CASSLTYEQYF. The nucleotides are TGTGCCAGCAGCCTTACCTACGAGCAGTACTTC. The full variable domain, completed from the reference TRBV7-8 and TRBJ2-7 proteins outside the CDR3, reads GAGVSQSPRYKVAKRGQDVALRCDPISGHVSLFWYQQALGQGPEFLTYFQNEAQLDKSGLPSDRFFAERPEGSVSTLKIQRTQQEDSAVYLCASSLTYEQYFGPGTRLTVT.